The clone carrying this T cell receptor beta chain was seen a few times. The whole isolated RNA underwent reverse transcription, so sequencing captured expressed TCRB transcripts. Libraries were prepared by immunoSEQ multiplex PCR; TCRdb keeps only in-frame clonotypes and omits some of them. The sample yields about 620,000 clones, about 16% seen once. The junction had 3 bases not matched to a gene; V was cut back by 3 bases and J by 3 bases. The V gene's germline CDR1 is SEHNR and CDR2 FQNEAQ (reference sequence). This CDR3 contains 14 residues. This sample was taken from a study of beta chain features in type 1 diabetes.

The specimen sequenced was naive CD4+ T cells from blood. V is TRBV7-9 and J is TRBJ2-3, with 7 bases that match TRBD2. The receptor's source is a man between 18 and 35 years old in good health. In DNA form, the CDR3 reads TGTGCCAGCAGCTTGGGGCGGGGGACAGATACGCAGTATTTT. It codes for CASSLGRGTDTQYF.